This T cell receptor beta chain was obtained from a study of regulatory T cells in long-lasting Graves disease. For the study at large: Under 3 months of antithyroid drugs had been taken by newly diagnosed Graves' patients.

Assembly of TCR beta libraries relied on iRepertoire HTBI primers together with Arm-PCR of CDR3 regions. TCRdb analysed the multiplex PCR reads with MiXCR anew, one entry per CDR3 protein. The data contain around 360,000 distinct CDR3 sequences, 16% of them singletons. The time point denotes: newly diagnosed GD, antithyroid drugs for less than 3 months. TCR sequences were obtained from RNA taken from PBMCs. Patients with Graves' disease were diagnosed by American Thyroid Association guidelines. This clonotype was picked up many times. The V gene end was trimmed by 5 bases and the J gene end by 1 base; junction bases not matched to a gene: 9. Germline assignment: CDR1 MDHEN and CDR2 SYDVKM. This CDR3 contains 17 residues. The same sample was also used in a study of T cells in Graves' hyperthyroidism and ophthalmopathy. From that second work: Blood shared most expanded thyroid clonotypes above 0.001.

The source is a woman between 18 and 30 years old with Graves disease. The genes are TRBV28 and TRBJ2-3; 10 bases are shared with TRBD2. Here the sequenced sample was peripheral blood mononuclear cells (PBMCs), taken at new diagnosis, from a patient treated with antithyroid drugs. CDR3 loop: CASSPSGSRGGTDTQYF. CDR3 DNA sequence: TGTGCCAGCAGTCCTAGCGGGAGTAGGGGTGGCACAGATACGCAGTATTTT.